This T cell receptor beta chain comes out of a study of T cells in Graves' hyperthyroidism and ophthalmopathy. V was clipped by 2 bases and J by 11 bases, with 16 bases between them. The germline gives CDR1 MNHNS, CDR2 SASEGT. There are 14 residues in the CDR3. RNA transcripts were the template for amplifying TCR beta CDR3 regions. TCR CDR3 underwent first-round RT-PCR with the HTBI primer set. TCRdb fed the multiplex PCR reads into MiXCR, producing one record per CDR3 protein. In the table there are 300,000 to 500,000 distinct CDR3 sequences, over 12% of which are singletons. Input material: blood. This receptor was obtained from a man aged 45-65 years with Graves' ophthalmopathy. The gene calls are TRBV6-1 and TRBJ1-5; D gene uncertain. CDR3 residues: CASSEKTRSAAQHF. CDR3 DNA: TGTGCCAGCAGTGAAAAGACCCGATCGGCGGCCCAGCATTTT.